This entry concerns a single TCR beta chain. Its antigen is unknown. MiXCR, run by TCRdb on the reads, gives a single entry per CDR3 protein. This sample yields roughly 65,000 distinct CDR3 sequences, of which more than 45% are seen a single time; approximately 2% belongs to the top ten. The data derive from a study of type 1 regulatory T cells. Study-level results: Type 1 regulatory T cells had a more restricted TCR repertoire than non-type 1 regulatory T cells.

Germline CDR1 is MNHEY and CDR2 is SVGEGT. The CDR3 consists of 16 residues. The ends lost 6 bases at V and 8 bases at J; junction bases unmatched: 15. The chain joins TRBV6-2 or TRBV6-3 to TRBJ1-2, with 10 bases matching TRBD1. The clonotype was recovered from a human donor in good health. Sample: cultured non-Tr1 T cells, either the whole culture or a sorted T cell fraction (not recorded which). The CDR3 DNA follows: TGTGCCAGCAGCCCCAACCCGGGACAGGGGATAAGCGGCTACACCTTC. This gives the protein CASSPNPGQGISGYTF.